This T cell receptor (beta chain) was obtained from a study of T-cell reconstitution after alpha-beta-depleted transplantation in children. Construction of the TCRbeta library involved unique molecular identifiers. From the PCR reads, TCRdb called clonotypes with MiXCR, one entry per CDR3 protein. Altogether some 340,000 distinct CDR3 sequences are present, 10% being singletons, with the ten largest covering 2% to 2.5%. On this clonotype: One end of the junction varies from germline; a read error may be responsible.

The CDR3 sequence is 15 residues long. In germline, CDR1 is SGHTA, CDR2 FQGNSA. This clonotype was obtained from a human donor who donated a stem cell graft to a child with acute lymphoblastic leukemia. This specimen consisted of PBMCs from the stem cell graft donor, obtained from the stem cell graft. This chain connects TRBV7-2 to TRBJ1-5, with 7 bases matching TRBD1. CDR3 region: CASSQSRDSKQPQHF. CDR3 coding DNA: TGTGCCAGCAGCCAATCCCGGGACAGCAAACAGCCCCAGCATTTT.